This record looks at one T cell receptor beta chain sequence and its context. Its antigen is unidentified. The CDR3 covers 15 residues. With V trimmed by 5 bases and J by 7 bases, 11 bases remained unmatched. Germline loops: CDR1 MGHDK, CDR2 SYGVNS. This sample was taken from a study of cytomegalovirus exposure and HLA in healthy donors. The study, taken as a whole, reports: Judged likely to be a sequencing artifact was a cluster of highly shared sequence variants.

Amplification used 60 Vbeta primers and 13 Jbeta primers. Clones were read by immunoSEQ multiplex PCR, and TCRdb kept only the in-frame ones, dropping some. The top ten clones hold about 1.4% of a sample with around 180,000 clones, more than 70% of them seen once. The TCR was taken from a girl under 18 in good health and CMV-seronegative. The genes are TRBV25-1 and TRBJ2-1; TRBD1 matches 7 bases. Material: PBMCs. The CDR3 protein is CASSPRQGKLNEQFF. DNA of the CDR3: TGTGCCAGCAGTCCCCGACAGGGAAAGTTAAATGAGCAGTTCTTC.